This T cell receptor beta chain is from a study of blood T cell repertoires in COVID-19. Looking at the study overall: PBMCs, B-cell-depleted T cells, or T cells were the source of the cDNA or gDNA that made up the material.

V was trimmed by 2 bases and J by 3 bases, leaving 10 bases between them. Germline-derived CDR1 and CDR2 are MNHEY and SVGAGI. The length of the CDR3 is 14 residues. The table came from immunoSEQ multiplex PCR; TCRdb's copy has only in-frame clones and leaves some out. The sample lists about 83,000 clones; around 90% were seen once. The sequence derives from an elderly woman with active or convalescent COVID-19. The sequenced sample consisted of peripheral blood. The chain links TRBV6-5 to TRBJ1-2; maybe TRBD1 (5 bases). In nucleotides, the CDR3 is TGTGCCAGCAGTTACAACAGGTTGGACTATGGCTACACCTTC. Translated: CASSYNRLDYGYTF.